The rows below give T cell receptor beta chains drawn from one sample of a study of blood T cell repertoires in COVID-19. The method was immunoSEQ multiplex PCR; TCRdb's version includes in-frame clones alone and lacks a portion of them. The profile shows some 150,000 clones, roughly 85% of them singletons. Sequenced sample: peripheral blood. The receptors come from a man aged 35 to 55 with acute or convalescent COVID-19. The CDR3 runs from the conserved cysteine through the conserved F or W. A D gene is named only where the DNA matches it firmly. Size tells how often a clone was seen (once, few, many) or the class of an expanded clone, and some rows leave it out.

size	D	J	V	CDR3	DNA
.	.	TRBJ2-3	TRBV2	CASSRTTDTQYF	TGTGCCAGCAGCAGAACCACAGATACGCAGTATTTT
.	.	TRBJ1-2	TRBV7-8	CASSLMGQGTGYTF	TGTGCCAGCAGCTTAATGGGCCAGGGGACGGGCTACACCTTC
once	.	TRBJ1-1	TRBV6-5	CASSQVMSEKTEAFF	TGTGCCAGCAGCCAAGTAATGTCCGAGAAGACTGAAGCTTTCTTT
.	.	TRBJ2-1	TRBV19	CASGIIASSYNEQFF	TGTGCCAGTGGCATTATAGCGAGCTCCTACAATGAGCAGTTCTTC
.	TRBD2	TRBJ2-7	TRBV6-6	CASSSAGGPYEQYF	TGTGCCAGCAGTTCGGCGGGGGGACCCTACGAGCAGTACTTC
.	.	TRBJ1-2	TRBV29-1	CSVVSRGLDGYTF	TGCAGCGTTGTCTCCCGGGGGTTGGATGGCTACACCTTC
.	TRBD1	TRBJ1-1	TRBV3-1/TRBV3-2	CASSQRGTGGRTLNTEAFF	TGTGCCAGCAGCCAACGCGGGACAGGGGGCCGTACCCTGAACACTGAAGCTTTCTTT
.	.	TRBJ2-1	TRBV27	CASSFYPQAGGRSEQFF	TGTGCCAGCAGTTTCTACCCGCAGGCCGGGGGTCGTAGCGAGCAGTTCTTC
.	.	TRBJ2-6	TRBV5-5	CASSVTGSGANVLTF	TGTGCCAGCAGCGTTACAGGATCCGGGGCCAACGTCCTGACTTTC
.	.	TRBJ1-3	TRBV6-5	CASNPGGVGNTIYF	TGTGCCAGCAACCCTGGGGGGGTTGGAAACACCATATATTTT
.	.	TRBJ1-4	TRBV6-2/TRBV6-3	CASSRLRGTNEKLFF	TGTGCCAGCAGTCGATTAAGAGGGACTAATGAAAAACTGTTTTTT
.	TRBD1	TRBJ2-3	TRBV5-1	CASSLTGTDTQYF	TGCGCCAGCAGCCTGACAGGGACAGATACGCAGTATTTT
few	TRBD2	TRBJ2-2	TRBV2	CATKEESSGGSGELFF	TGTGCTACCAAGGAGGAGTCTAGCGGGGGGTCCGGGGAGCTGTTTTTT
.	TRBD1	TRBJ2-7	TRBV3-1/TRBV3-2	CASSQYTGGSYEQYF	TGTGCCAGCAGCCAATACACAGGGGGTTCCTACGAGCAGTACTTC
.	.	TRBJ2-1	TRBV5-1	CASSLGGSSYNEQFF	TGCGCCAGCTCTCTCGGGGGTAGCTCCTACAATGAGCAGTTCTTC
once	TRBD1	TRBJ2-3	TRBV29-1	CSVGPLRTGSTDTQYF	TGCAGCGTTGGGCCTCTGAGGACAGGGTCGACAGATACGCAGTATTTT
.	TRBD1	TRBJ2-3	TRBV5-4	CASSLGAPGQPTDTQYF	TGTGCCAGCAGCTTGGGGGCCCCGGGACAGCCCACAGATACGCAGTATTTT
.	TRBD1	TRBJ2-1	TRBV15	CATSRGVGTGGYNEQFF	TGTGCCACCAGCAGAGGGGTGGGGACAGGGGGCTACAATGAGCAGTTCTTC
.	.	TRBJ1-3	TRBV2	CASSTGSPGNTIYF	TGTGCCAGCAGTACAGGGTCCCCTGGAAACACCATATATTTT
.	.	TRBJ2-7	TRBV6-6	CASSKSGGLGSYEQYF	TGTGCCAGCAGTAAGTCCGGGGGGCTAGGGAGCTACGAGCAGTACTTC
.	.	TRBJ1-1	TRBV27	CASKQNTEAFF	TGTGCCAGCAAACAGAACACTGAAGCTTTCTTT
.	.	TRBJ1-2	TRBV30	CAWSVIGGYTF	TGTGCCTGGAGTGTAATCGGGGGCTACACCTTC
.	TRBD1	TRBJ2-2	TRBV24-1	CATSADRGSTGELFF	TGTGCCACCAGTGCCGACAGGGGGTCCACCGGGGAGCTGTTTTTT
.	.	TRBJ2-1	TRBV15	CATSRDRSYNEQFF	TGTGCCACCAGCAGAGATCGGTCCTACAATGAGCAGTTCTTC
.	TRBD1	TRBJ1-3	TRBV7-9	CASSSYTGASGNTIYF	TGTGCCAGCAGCTCTTATACAGGGGCCTCTGGAAACACCATATATTTT
.	TRBD1	TRBJ2-5	TRBV11-3	CASSEDRGETQYF	TGTGCCAGCAGCGAGGACAGGGGGGAGACCCAGTACTTC
.	TRBD1	TRBJ1-1	TRBV12-3/TRBV12-4	CASKRGRITEAFF	TGTGCCAGCAAGAGGGGGCGAATAACTGAAGCTTTCTTT
.	TRBD1	TRBJ1-1	TRBV7-9	CASSLPDRGSAEAFF	TGTGCCAGCAGCTTACCCGACAGGGGTTCGGCTGAAGCTTTCTTT
.	TRBD1	TRBJ2-1	TRBV7-8	CASSLRGQVGEQFF	TGTGCCAGCAGCTTAAGGGGACAGGTTGGGGAGCAGTTCTTC
.	.	TRBJ1-4	TRBV7-9	CASSAQGAREKLFF	TGTGCCAGCAGCGCCCAGGGTGCGCGTGAAAAACTGTTTTTT
.	.	TRBJ2-7	TRBV7-6	CASSLGRGPYEQYF	TGTGCCAGCAGCTTAGGGAGGGGCCCGTACGAGCAGTACTTC
.	.	TRBJ1-1	TRBV11-2	CASSLYGNTEAFF	TGTGCCAGCAGCTTATACGGGAACACTGAAGCTTTCTTT
.	TRBD1	TRBJ1-1	TRBV5-1	CASSGGTGPNTEAFF	TGCGCCAGCAGCGGGGGGACAGGGCCGAACACTGAAGCTTTCTTT
.	.	TRBJ2-5	TRBV12-3/TRBV12-4	CASSLEAKETQYF	TGTGCCAGCAGCCTGGAGGCTAAAGAGACCCAGTACTTC
.	.	TRBJ2-1	TRBV5-5	CASSLPGDEQFF	TGTGCCAGCAGCTTGCCGGGGGATGAGCAGTTCTTC
.	TRBD1	TRBJ1-2	TRBV19	CASKGGTGANYGYTF	TGTGCCAGTAAAGGTGGGACAGGGGCCAACTATGGCTACACCTTC
.	.	TRBJ2-7	TRBV3-1/TRBV3-2	CASSPWASSHEQYF	TGTGCCAGCAGCCCCTGGGCCAGTTCCCACGAGCAGTACTTC
.	.	TRBJ2-5	TRBV7-3	CASSKQGSRETQYF	TGTGCCAGCAGCAAACAGGGTTCAAGAGAGACCCAGTACTTC
.	TRBD1	TRBJ1-3	TRBV11-2	CASSLYKGASGNTIYF	TGTGCCAGCAGCTTATACAAGGGGGCCTCTGGAAACACCATATATTTT
.	.	TRBJ2-2	TRBV19	CASSILGKSVAGELFF	TGTGCCAGTAGTATTTTAGGCAAAAGCGTAGCCGGGGAGCTGTTTTTT
.	.	TRBJ1-5	TRBV1	CTSSQTPLQGAAVNQPQHF	TGCACCAGCAGCCAGACACCCTTACAGGGGGCGGCTGTCAATCAGCCCCAGCATTTT
.	TRBD1	TRBJ2-5	TRBV11-2	CASSFDNRDRGIETQYF	TGTGCCAGCAGCTTCGACAACCGGGACAGGGGGATTGAGACCCAGTACTTC
.	TRBD1	TRBJ1-4	TRBV18	CASSPEGGTNEKLFF	TGTGCCAGCTCTCCGGAAGGGGGCACTAATGAAAAACTGTTTTTT
.	TRBD2	TRBJ2-2	TRBV10-3	CAISQTSGEAAITGELFF	TGTGCCATCAGCCAGACTAGCGGGGAGGCCGCGATCACCGGGGAGCTGTTTTTT
.	.	TRBJ1-6	TRBV5-6	CASNWGGPSSYNSPLHF	TGTGCCAGCAATTGGGGGGGGCCGAGCTCCTATAATTCACCCCTCCACTTT
.	TRBD1	TRBJ2-1	TRBV5-5	CASSFIPGQGNLNEQFF	TGTGCCAGCAGCTTTATCCCGGGACAGGGGAATTTGAATGAGCAGTTCTTC
.	TRBD2	TRBJ2-1	TRBV3-1/TRBV3-2	CASSTRLGTSVNEQFF	TGTGCCAGCAGCACCCGTCTCGGGACTAGCGTAAATGAGCAGTTCTTC
few	TRBD1	TRBJ1-2	TRBV28	CASSLGQAAGYTF	TGTGCCAGCAGTCTTGGACAGGCGGCTGGCTACACCTTC
once	.	TRBJ1-2	TRBV19	CASSTALGQGENYGYTF	TGTGCCAGTAGTACGGCTCTCGGGCAGGGTGAGAACTATGGCTACACCTTC
.	.	TRBJ1-3	TRBV5-1	CASSLFSGDSGNTIYF	TGCGCCAGCAGCTTGTTTTCCGGAGATTCTGGAAACACCATATATTTT